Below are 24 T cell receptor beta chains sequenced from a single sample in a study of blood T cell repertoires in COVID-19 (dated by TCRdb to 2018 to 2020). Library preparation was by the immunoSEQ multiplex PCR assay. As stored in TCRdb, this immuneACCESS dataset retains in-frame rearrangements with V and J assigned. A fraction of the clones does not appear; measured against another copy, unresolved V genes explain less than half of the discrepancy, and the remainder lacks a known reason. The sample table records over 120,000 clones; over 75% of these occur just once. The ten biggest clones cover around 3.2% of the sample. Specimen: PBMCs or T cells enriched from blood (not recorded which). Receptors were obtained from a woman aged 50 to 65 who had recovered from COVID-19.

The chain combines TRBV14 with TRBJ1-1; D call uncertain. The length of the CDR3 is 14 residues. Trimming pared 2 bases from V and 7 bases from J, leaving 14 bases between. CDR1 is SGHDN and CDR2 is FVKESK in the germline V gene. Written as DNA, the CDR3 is TGTGCCAGCAGCCAACATAGAATCGGGGATGAAGCTTTCTTT. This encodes CASSQHRIGDEAFF.

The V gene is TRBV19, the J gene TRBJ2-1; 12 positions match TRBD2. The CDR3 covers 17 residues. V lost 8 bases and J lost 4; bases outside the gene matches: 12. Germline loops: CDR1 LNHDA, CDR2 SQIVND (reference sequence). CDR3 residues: CASSLGLAGGLYNEQFF. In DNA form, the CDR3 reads TGTGCCAGTTCCCTTGGCCTAGCGGGAGGGTTGTACAATGAGCAGTTCTTC.

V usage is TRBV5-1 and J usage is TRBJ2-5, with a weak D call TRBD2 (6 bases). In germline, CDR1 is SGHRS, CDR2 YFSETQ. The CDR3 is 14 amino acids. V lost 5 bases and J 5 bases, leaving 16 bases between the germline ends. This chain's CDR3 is CASSRDRRGETQYF. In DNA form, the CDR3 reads TGCGCCAGCAGTCGGGACCGTCGGGGGGAGACCCAGTACTTC.

DNA of the CDR3: TGTGCCAGCAGCCCGAGGACAGGGAGCACTGAAGCTTTCTTT. Encoded protein: CASSPRTGSTEAFF. This sequence joins TRBV7-3 and TRBJ1-1; TRBD1 matches 8 bases. Looked up from germline, CDR1 is SGHTA and CDR2 is FQGTGA. The CDR3 has 14 residues. The trim removed 5 bases at V and 4 bases at J, leaving 6 bases unmatched.

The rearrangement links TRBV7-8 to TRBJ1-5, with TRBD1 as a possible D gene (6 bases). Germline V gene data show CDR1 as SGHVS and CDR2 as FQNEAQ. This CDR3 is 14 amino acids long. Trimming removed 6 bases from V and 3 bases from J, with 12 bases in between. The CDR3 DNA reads TGTGCCAGCAGTTATGACAGGTTCAATCAGCCCCAGCATTTT. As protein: CASSYDRFNQPQHF.

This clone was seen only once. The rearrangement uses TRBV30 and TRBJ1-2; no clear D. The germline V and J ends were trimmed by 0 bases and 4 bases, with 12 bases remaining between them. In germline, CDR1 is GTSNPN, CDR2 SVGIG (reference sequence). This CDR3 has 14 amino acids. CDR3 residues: CAWSVPPQSYGYTF. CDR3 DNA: TGTGCCTGGAGTGTACCCCCACAGTCCTATGGCTACACCTTC.

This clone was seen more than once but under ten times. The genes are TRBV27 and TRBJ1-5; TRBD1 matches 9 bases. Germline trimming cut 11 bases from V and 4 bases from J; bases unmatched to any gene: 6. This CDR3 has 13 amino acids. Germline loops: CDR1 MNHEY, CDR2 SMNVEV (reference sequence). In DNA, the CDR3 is TGTGCCTCAAGACAGGGGGGGAATCAGCCCCAGCATTTT. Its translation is CASRQGGNQPQHF.

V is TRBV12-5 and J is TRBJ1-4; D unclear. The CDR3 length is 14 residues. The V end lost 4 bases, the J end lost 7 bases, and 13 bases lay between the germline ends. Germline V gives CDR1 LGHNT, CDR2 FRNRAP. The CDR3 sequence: CASGSPGNTEKLFF. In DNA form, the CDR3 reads TGTGCTAGTGGTTCTCCGGGAAACACTGAAAAACTGTTTTTT.

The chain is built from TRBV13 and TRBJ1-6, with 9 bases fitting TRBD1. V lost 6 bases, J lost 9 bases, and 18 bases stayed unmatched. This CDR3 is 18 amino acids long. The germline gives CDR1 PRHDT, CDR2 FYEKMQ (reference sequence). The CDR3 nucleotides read TGTGCCAGCAGTTTGCCCGGGACAGGGAGTCACCTGGGTTCACCCCTCCACTTT. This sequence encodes CASSLPGTGSHLGSPLHF.

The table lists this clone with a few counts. CDR3 sequence (DNA): TGTGCCAGCAGCCAAGAGTCTGGCGGAAACACCATATATTTT. Its translation is CASSQESGGNTIYF. This sequence joins TRBV3-1 (or the pseudogene TRBV3-2) and TRBJ1-3; D remains ambiguous. Between the trimmed V and J ends, which lost 0 bases and 4 bases, there was a span of 7 bases. The CDR3 is 14 residues long. CDR1 and CDR2 from the germline V gene are LGHDT and YNNKEL (reference sequence).

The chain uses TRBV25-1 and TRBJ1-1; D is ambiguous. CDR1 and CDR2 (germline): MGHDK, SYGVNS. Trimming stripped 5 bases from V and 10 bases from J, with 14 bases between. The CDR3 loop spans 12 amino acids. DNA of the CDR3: TGTGCCAGCAGTATCCCGGGAGCCAGAGCTTTCTTT. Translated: CASSIPGARAFF.

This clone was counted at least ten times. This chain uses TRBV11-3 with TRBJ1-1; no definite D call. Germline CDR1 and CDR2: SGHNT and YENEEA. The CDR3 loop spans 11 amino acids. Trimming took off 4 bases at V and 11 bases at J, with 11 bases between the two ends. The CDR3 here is CASSSGWAAFF. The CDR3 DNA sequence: TGTGCCAGCAGCTCGGGATGGGCGGCTTTCTTT. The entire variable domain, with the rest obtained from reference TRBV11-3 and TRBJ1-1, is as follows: EAGVVQSPRYKIIEKKQPVAFWCNPISGHNTLYWYLQNLGQGPELLIRYENEEAVDDSQLPKDRFSAERLKGVDSTLKIQPAELGDSAVYLCASSSGWAAFFGQGTRLTVV.

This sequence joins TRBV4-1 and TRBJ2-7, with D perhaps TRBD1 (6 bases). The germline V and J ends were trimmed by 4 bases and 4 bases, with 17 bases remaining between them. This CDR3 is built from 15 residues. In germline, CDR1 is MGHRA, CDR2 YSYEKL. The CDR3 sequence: CASSPRDTAQYEQYF. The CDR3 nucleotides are TGCGCCAGCAGCCCCCGGGACACAGCACAGTACGAGCAGTACTTC.

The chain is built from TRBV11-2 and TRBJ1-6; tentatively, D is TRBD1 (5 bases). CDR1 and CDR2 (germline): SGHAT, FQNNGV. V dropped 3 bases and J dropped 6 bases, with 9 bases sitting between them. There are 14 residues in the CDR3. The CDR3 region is CASSLGGANSPLHF. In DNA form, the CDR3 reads TGTGCCAGCAGCTTGGGGGGAGCTAATTCACCCCTCCACTTT.

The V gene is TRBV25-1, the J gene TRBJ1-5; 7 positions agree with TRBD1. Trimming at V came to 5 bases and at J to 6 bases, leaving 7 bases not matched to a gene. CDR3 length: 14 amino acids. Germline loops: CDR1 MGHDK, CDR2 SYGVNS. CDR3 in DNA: TGTGCCAGCAGTTCTCAGGGGGGCACTCAGCCCCAGCATTTT. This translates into CASSSQGGTQPQHF.

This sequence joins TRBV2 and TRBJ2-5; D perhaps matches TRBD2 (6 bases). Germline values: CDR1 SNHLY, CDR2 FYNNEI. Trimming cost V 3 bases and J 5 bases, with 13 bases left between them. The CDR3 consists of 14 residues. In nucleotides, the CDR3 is TGTGCCAGCAGTGACGTCTGGGAGGTGGAGACCCAGTACTTC. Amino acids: CASSDVWEVETQYF.

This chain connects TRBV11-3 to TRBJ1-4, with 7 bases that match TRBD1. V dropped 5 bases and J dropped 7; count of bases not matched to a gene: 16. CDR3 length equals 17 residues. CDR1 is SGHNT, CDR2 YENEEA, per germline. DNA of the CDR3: TGTGCCAGCAGCCCAATCGCCGTGACAGGGCCTCCTGAAAAACTGTTTTTT. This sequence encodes CASSPIAVTGPPEKLFF.

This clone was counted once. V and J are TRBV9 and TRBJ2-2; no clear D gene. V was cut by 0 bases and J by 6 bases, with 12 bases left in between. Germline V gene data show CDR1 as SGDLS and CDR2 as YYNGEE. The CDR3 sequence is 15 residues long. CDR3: CASSVVGPHAGELFF. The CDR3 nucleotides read TGTGCCAGCAGCGTAGTTGGCCCCCATGCCGGGGAGCTGTTTTTT.

The CDR3 sequence is CAIRTGLAGASDTQYF. The CDR3 DNA reads as TGTGCCATCAGAACGGGACTAGCGGGAGCGTCAGATACGCAGTATTTT. V and J are TRBV10-3 and TRBJ2-3; TRBD2 matches at 14 bases. Germline lookup yields CDR1 ENHRY and CDR2 SYGVKD. The CDR3 is 16 residues long. J was trimmed by 4 bases and V by 6 bases; bases with no gene match: 6.

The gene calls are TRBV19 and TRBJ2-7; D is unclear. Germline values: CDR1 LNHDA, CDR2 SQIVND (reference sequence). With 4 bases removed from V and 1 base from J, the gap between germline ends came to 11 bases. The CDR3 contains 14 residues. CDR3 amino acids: CASSTTVRSYEQYF. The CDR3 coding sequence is TGTGCCAGTAGTACGACGGTGAGGTCCTACGAGCAGTACTTC.

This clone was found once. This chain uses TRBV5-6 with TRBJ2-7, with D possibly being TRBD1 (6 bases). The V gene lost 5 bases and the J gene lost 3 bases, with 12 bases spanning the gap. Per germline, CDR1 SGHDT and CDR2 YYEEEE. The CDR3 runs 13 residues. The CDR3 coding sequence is TGTGCCAGCAGTCCAGGGGTACACTACGAGCAGTACTTC. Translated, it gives CASSPGVHYEQYF.

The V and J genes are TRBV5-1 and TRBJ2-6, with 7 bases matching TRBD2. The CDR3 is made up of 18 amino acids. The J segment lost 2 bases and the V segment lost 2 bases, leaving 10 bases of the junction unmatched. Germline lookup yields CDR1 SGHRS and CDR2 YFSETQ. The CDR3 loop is CASSFLNQGGTGANVLTF. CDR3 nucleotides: TGCGCCAGCAGCTTCTTAAATCAGGGAGGGACTGGGGCCAACGTCCTGACTTTC.

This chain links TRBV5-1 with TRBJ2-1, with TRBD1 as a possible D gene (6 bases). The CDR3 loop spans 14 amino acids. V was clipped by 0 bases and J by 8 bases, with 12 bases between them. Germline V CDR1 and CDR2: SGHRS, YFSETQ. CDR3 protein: CASSLALQGHEQFF. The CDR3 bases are TGCGCCAGCAGCTTGGCCTTACAGGGCCATGAGCAGTTCTTC.

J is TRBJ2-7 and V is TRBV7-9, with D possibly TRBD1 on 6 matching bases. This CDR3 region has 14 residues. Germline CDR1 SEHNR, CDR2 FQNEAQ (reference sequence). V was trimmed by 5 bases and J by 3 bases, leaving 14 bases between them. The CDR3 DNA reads TGTGCCAGCAGCCGACCCACAGGGATCTACGAGCAGTACTTC. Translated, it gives CASSRPTGIYEQYF. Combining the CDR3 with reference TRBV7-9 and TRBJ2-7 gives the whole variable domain DTGVSQNPRHKITKRGQNVTFRCDPISEHNRLYWYRQTLGQGPEFLTYFQNEAQLEKSRLLSDRFSAERPKGSFSTLEIQRTEQGDSAMYLCASSRPTGIYEQYFGPGTRLTVT.